These T cell receptor beta chains were read from a single sample in a study of OX40 agonist ivuxolimab in advanced cancers. Profiling relied on immunoSEQ multiplex PCR, and the TCRdb table lists in-frame clones only, not all of them. The sample holds about 60,000 clones, roughly 93% seen once. This specimen consisted of CD4+ or CD8+ T cells sorted from blood, obtained in a trial of the OX40 agonist ivuxolimab. All receptors derive from an adult with an advanced solid tumor such as melanoma, head and neck, liver or kidney cancer. CDR3s include the opening cysteine and the closing phenylalanine or tryptophan. A D gene is named only where the DNA matches it firmly. Clone size appears in some rows only: once, few, many, or a class for an expanded clone.

d_gene,abundance,len,j_gene,v_gene,CDR3nt,CDR3aa
-,-,13,TRBJ2-1,TRBV9,TGCGCCAGCAGCGTAGACTTAGTGAATGAGCAGTTCTTC,CASSVDLVNEQFF
TRBD1,-,15,TRBJ1-5,TRBV4-1,TGCGCCAGCAGCCAGACAGGGGGATCTTATCAGCCCCAGCATTTT,CASSQTGGSYQPQHF
-,-,13,TRBJ2-3,TRBV9,TGTGCCAGCAGGGCTTTGGGCACAGATACGCAGTATTTT,CASRALGTDTQYF
-,-,16,TRBJ1-2,TRBV27,TGTGCCAGCAGTTTCCAGTCCAGCCCCTATAACTATGGCTACACCTTC,CASSFQSSPYNYGYTF
TRBD1,-,17,TRBJ2-7,TRBV9,TGTGCCAGCAGCGTAGGTGACTGGACAGGGAGCTCCTACGAGCAGTACTTC,CASSVGDWTGSSYEQYF
-,-,17,TRBJ2-5,TRBV28,TGTGCCAGCAGTTTATGGGCCTTTGACAGGGAGGAAGAGACCCAGTACTTC,CASSLWAFDREEETQYF
-,-,10,TRBJ2-3,TRBV6-6,TGTGCCAGCAGGAGAGATACGCAGTATTTT,CASRRDTQYF
TRBD1,few,13,TRBJ1-5,TRBV19,TGTGCCAGTAGTGACAGGGGGCAACAGCCCCAGCATTTT,CASSDRGQQPQHF
TRBD2,-,17,TRBJ2-7,TRBV19,TGTGCCAGTAGTATCTCTTACTCCGGGACTAGGGGCTACGAGCAGTACTTC,CASSISYSGTRGYEQYF
-,-,15,TRBJ1-4,TRBV7-6,TGTGCCAGCAGCCCAACGAGTAAGACTAATGAAAAACTGTTTTTT,CASSPTSKTNEKLFF
-,-,13,TRBJ2-7,TRBV4-3,TGCGCCAGCAGCCAAGGGTCCGGCTACGAGCAGTACTTC,CASSQGSGYEQYF
-,once,13,TRBJ2-7,TRBV19,TGTGCCAGTAGAAGAGAGGCCTCCTACGAGCAGTACTTC,CASRREASYEQYF
-,-,14,TRBJ2-1,TRBV28,TGTGCCAGCAGTTTAAGGGGGACTTACAATGAGCAGTTCTTC,CASSLRGTYNEQFF
-,once,15,TRBJ2-7,TRBV4-3,TGCGCCAGCAGCCGACAAGCGAGGGGAGAGGACGAGCAGTACTTC,CASSRQARGEDEQYF
-,-,15,TRBJ1-1,TRBV7-9,TGTGCCAGCAGCTTAGGATCCCTCGGAGTGACTGAAGCTTTCTTT,CASSLGSLGVTEAFF
-,-,14,TRBJ1-2,TRBV27,TGTGCCAGCAGTCCTCCCGGGGTTGTCTATGGCTACACCTTC,CASSPPGVVYGYTF
-,-,15,TRBJ1-2,TRBV4-1,TGCGCCAGCAGCCAATGGGGGGGACACCCGGGTGGCTACACCTTC,CASSQWGGHPGGYTF
TRBD1,-,15,TRBJ2-2,TRBV2,TGTGCCAGCAGTGTTAAGGGGGCCAACACCGGGGAGCTGTTTTTT,CASSVKGANTGELFF
TRBD1,-,16,TRBJ1-5,TRBV19,TGTGCCAGTAGTGTCAAGGGACAGTTTAGCAATCAGCCCCAGCATTTT,CASSVKGQFSNQPQHF
-,-,12,TRBJ2-7,TRBV19,TGTGCCAGCCGCGCGAGCTCCTACGAGCAGTACTTC,CASRASSYEQYF
-,once,17,TRBJ1-4,TRBV28,TGTGCCAGCAGTTCCGCTAGGATGGGTTCTCACGGCGGAAAACTGTTTTTT,CASSSARMGSHGGKLFF
-,-,15,TRBJ2-3,TRBV2,TGTGCCAGCAGTGAAATCTGGCAGAGCACAGATACGCAGTATTTT,CASSEIWQSTDTQYF
-,-,14,TRBJ1-5,TRBV7-9,TGTGCCAGCAGCTTAGGAGGGTTAGGGCAGCCCCAGCATTTT,CASSLGGLGQPQHF
TRBD1,-,17,TRBJ2-1,TRBV27,TGTGCCAGCAGTCTCCCCAAACCGACAGGGCTGTTCAATGAGCAGTTCTTC,CASSLPKPTGLFNEQFF
TRBD2,-,16,TRBJ2-1,TRBV7-9,TGTGCCAGCAGCTTCCTTGGAAGCGGGAGTGGGGTTGAGCAGTTCTTC,CASSFLGSGSGVEQFF
-,-,16,TRBJ2-1,TRBV18,TGTGCCAGCTCACCTCCTCCGGGACCCCTTTACAATGAGCAGTTCTTC,CASSPPPGPLYNEQFF
-,-,11,TRBJ2-5,TRBV9,TGTGCCAGCGGGGAGGAGGGGACCCAGTACTTC,CASGEEGTQYF
-,once,16,TRBJ1-5,TRBV27,TGTGCCAGCAGTCCGTCGCTCGGACACCTCCATCAGCCCCAGCATTTT,CASSPSLGHLHQPQHF
-,-,16,TRBJ2-2,TRBV6-5,TGTGCCAGCAGTTACTCCATAGATCAGAACACCGGGGAGCTGTTTTTT,CASSYSIDQNTGELFF
TRBD1,-,13,TRBJ2-7,TRBV27,TGTGCCAGCACCCCGACAGGGTCCTACGAGCAGTACTTC,CASTPTGSYEQYF
-,-,13,TRBJ2-1,TRBV27,TGTGCCAGCAGTTTAAGCCCCCACAATGAGCAGTTCTTC,CASSLSPHNEQFF
-,-,18,TRBJ1-4,TRBV4-3,TGCGCCAGCAGCCAAGCCCCACCCCAGGGTATGGAGGAGGAAAAACTGTTTTTT,CASSQAPPQGMEEEKLFF
TRBD2,once,16,TRBJ2-5,TRBV11-2,TGTGCCAGCAGCCCGGGACTATCAACGGCGTGGGAGACCCAGTACTTC,CASSPGLSTAWETQYF
TRBD1,-,12,TRBJ1-4,TRBV5-1,TGCGCCAGGGGGGACAGGGTTGAAAAACTGTTTTTT,CARGDRVEKLFF
TRBD1,once,15,TRBJ1-2,TRBV19,TGTGCCAGTAGTCAAAAGACAGGGTGGTTGGATGGCTACACCTTC,CASSQKTGWLDGYTF
-,-,16,TRBJ1-4,TRBV6-5,TGTGCCAGCAGTTCCCGGGCTTACCTTAGTAATGAAAAACTGTTTTTT,CASSSRAYLSNEKLFF
-,-,14,TRBJ1-2,TRBV5-4,TGTGCCAGCAGCCCAGGGTGGAATAACTATGGCTACACCTTC,CASSPGWNNYGYTF
TRBD2,-,18,TRBJ2-4,TRBV7-8,TGTGCCAGCAGCCCTAGACTAGCGGGAGGGCCTTTTACAGACATTCAGTACTTC,CASSPRLAGGPFTDIQYF
TRBD1,-,16,TRBJ2-7,TRBV14,TGTGCCAGCAGCCTATTCAGGACAGGGAGCTCCTACGAGCAGTACTTC,CASSLFRTGSSYEQYF
TRBD1,-,16,TRBJ2-7,TRBV5-6,TGTGCCAGCAGCTCCACTACCGGGACAGATTCCTACGAGCAGTACTTC,CASSSTTGTDSYEQYF
TRBD2,-,16,TRBJ2-3,TRBV5-8,TGTGCCAGCAGCGATGCTAGCGGGGGGCCCACAGATACGCAGTATTTT,CASSDASGGPTDTQYF
-,few,13,TRBJ1-1,TRBV14,TGTGCCAGCAGCCAAGAGAGGGGGACTGAAGCTTTCTTT,CASSQERGTEAFF
-,-,15,TRBJ2-5,TRBV19,TGTGCCAGTAGGTTGGCAGGTCAAATGTCGGAGACCCAGTACTTC,CASRLAGQMSETQYF
-,-,11,TRBJ2-7,TRBV7-9,TGTGCCAGCAGCTTAGTGGACGAGCAGTACTTC,CASSLVDEQYF
TRBD1,-,14,TRBJ2-7,TRBV14,TGTGCCAGCAGCCACGTAGACAGGGTGAGGGAGCAGTACTTC,CASSHVDRVREQYF
-,-,19,TRBJ2-1,TRBV5-6,TGTGCCAGCAGCTTGGTATTTCTTAACGCGTGGAGCTCCTACAATGAGCAGTTCTTC,CASSLVFLNAWSSYNEQFF
-,-,14,TRBJ2-7,TRBV4-3,TGCGCCAGCAGCCAAGAGAAGGGCGTTTACGAGCAGTACTTC,CASSQEKGVYEQYF
TRBD1,-,15,TRBJ2-7,TRBV4-3,TGCGCCAGCAGCCTTTCGGACAGGGGAGCCTACGAGCAGTACTTC,CASSLSDRGAYEQYF
-,-,14,TRBJ2-5,TRBV7-9,TGTGCCAGCAGCCCGAGTTACATCGGCTCCGCGTTGAACTTC,CASSPSYIGSALNF
TRBD1,-,14,TRBJ2-5,TRBV13,TGTGCCAGCAGCGACTTGACAGGGGTGGAGACCCAGTACTTC,CASSDLTGVETQYF
-,-,13,TRBJ2-7,TRBV5-4,TGTGCCAGCAGCTGGCGGGGAGCCTACGAGCAGTACTTC,CASSWRGAYEQYF
-,-,17,TRBJ2-3,TRBV9,TGTGCCAGCAGCGTAGAGATAGCGCCATGGATCACAGATACGCAGTATTTT,CASSVEIAPWITDTQYF